Below are 30 T cell receptor beta chains sequenced from a single sample in a study of CD8 T cells in ankylosing spondylitis. TCRdb ran MiXCR on the 5' RACE reads and lists one entry per CDR3 protein. Among 50,000 to 70,000 distinct CDR3 sequences, over 5% were seen once, and the ten largest hold about 5%. Source material: synovial fluid, either unsorted or a sorted T cell fraction (not recorded which). These receptors were collected from a male donor with ankylosing spondylitis.

V is TRBV9 and J is TRBJ2-7; the match to TRBD1 covers 9 bases. Looked up from germline, CDR1 is SGDLS and CDR2 is YYNGEE. This CDR3 region has 12 residues. V shed 10 bases, J shed 6 bases, and the junction held 8 bases outside the gene matches. The CDR3 DNA reads as TGTGCCGACCGGGACAGGGAGGCCGAGCAGTACTTC. Translating it yields CADRDREAEQYF.

This clonotype was observed a handful of times. The chain couples TRBV19 to TRBJ2-7; the match to TRBD2 covers 8 bases. The CDR3 is 13 amino acids. Germline V lookup: CDR1 LNHDA, CDR2 SQIVND (reference sequence). The V and J ends lost 5 bases and 4 bases, in that order; junction bases with no gene match: 4. The CDR3 is CASSSGRGYEQYF. CDR3 in DNA: TGTGCCAGTAGTTCCGGGAGGGGGTACGAGCAGTACTTC.

This clonotype came up many times. The gene calls are TRBV5-1 and TRBJ1-5, with D hard to call. The V end lost 0 bases, the J end lost 5 bases, and 9 bases lay between the germline ends. The V gene's germline CDR1 is SGHRS and CDR2 YFSETQ. This CDR3 is built from 14 residues. Here the CDR3 DNA reads TGCGCCAGCAGCTTGGGGGCCACCGATCAGCCCCAGCATTTT. Protein sequence: CASSLGATDQPQHF. The whole variable domain, remainder taken from reference TRBV5-1 and TRBJ1-5, is KAGVTQTPRYLIKTRGQQVTLSCSPISGHRSVSWYQQTPGQGLQFLFEYFSETQRNKGNFPGRFSGRQFSNSRSEMNVSTLELGDSALYLCASSLGATDQPQHFGDGTRLSIL.

This clonotype was recorded many times. The chain's CDR3 is CAISDVAGSGELFF. The CDR3 DNA reads TGTGCCATCAGTGACGTAGCGGGATCCGGGGAGCTGTTTTTT. The chain uses TRBV10-3 and TRBJ2-2, with 8 bases that match TRBD2. J gave up 6 bases and V 3 bases, and 3 bases lay outside the gene matches. Germline V CDR1 and CDR2: ENHRY, SYGVKD. The CDR3 runs 14 residues.

The gene calls are TRBV13 and TRBJ2-7; 7 bases agree with TRBD1. CDR1 is PRHDT and CDR2 is FYEKMQ in the germline V gene (reference sequence). CDR3 length equals 16 residues. The V segment lost 3 bases and the J segment 3 bases; nucleotides outside the gene matches: 11. CDR3 bases: TGTGCCAGCAGCTTTAACGGGGACAGAGAGAGCTACGAGCAGTACTTC. Protein product: CASSFNGDRESYEQYF.

The chain couples TRBV29-1 to TRBJ1-1, with TRBD1 matching 7 bases. In germline, CDR1 is SQVTM, CDR2 ANQGSEA. J was trimmed by 5 bases and V by 6 bases; bases with no gene match: 9. The CDR3 contains 13 residues. The CDR3 nucleotides read TGCAGCGTCATCGGGACAGACCATACTGAAGCTTTCTTT. Amino acids: CSVIGTDHTEAFF.

In its sample, this clonotype was seen a few times. This rearrangement joins TRBV7-8 to TRBJ1-1; tentative D call: TRBD1 (6 bases). The CDR3 spans 18 residues. Per germline, CDR1 SGHVS and CDR2 FQNEAQ. V lost 2 bases and J 0 bases, leaving 19 bases between the germline ends. This chain's CDR3 is CASSLLGGQPNMNTEAFF. The CDR3 DNA is TGTGCCAGCAGCTTACTGGGAGGACAGCCTAATATGAACACTGAAGCTTTCTTT.

This clonotype showed up many times. V and J are TRBV4-1 and TRBJ2-5; no definite D call. Germline V gene data show CDR1 as MGHRA and CDR2 as YSYEKL. CDR3 length equals 12 residues. V was pared by 0 bases and J by 5 bases, with 4 bases between. CDR3 sequence reads: CASSQDLETQYF. CDR3 DNA: TGCGCCAGCAGCCAAGATTTGGAGACCCAGTACTTC.

This clonotype was seen a few times. A much larger clone sits a single nucleotide away, making a read error possible. This rearrangement joins TRBV5-1 to TRBJ1-1; tentatively, D is TRBD1 (5 bases). V was pared by 4 bases and J by 3 bases, with 16 bases between. This CDR3 spans 15 amino acids. CDR1 and CDR2 (germline): SGHRS, YFSETQ. The CDR3 spells CASSGGSQTYTEAFF. In DNA, the CDR3 is TGCGCCAGCAGCGGGGGGAGCCAGACATACACTGAAGCTTTCTTT. The full variable domain, its missing parts supplied by reference TRBV5-1 and TRBJ1-1, is KAGVTQTPRYLIKTRGQQVTLSCSPISGHRSVSWYQQTPGQGLQFLFEYFSETQRNKGNFPGRFSGRQFSNSRSEMNVSTLELGDSALYLCASSGGSQTYTEAFFGQGTRLTVV.

This clonotype came up many times. This chain joins TRBV10-2 and TRBJ2-1, with 8 bases that match TRBD2. From germline, CDR1 is WSHSY and CDR2 SAAADI. Trimming at V came to 0 bases and at J to 10 bases, leaving 26 bases not matched to a gene. The CDR3 is made up of 21 amino acids. CDR3 in amino acids: CASSESRGTQRGGRLKQEQFF. CDR3 sequence (DNA): TGCGCCAGCAGTGAGTCGAGGGGGACCCAAAGGGGCGGGAGGCTAAAACAGGAGCAGTTCTTC.

Many counts were recorded for this clonotype. Germline and junction disagree at one end, which may indicate a read error. This chain links TRBV7-3 with TRBJ2-1; 14 bases agree with TRBD2. Per the germline V gene, CDR1 is SGHTA and CDR2 is FQGTGA. This CDR3 has 13 residues. CDR3 DNA: TGTGCCAGCAGCCCCCCCGGGACTAGCGGGAGAGTATTC. This sequence encodes CASSPPGTSGRVF.

The V and J genes are TRBV9 and TRBJ2-5; tentatively, D is TRBD2 (7 bases). Germline V gene lookup returns CDR1 SGDLS and CDR2 YYNGEE. The CDR3 has 13 residues. Trimming shortened V by 7 bases and J by 5 bases, and 15 bases separated the two germline ends. The CDR3 here is CASGGGGWETQYF. The CDR3, as DNA: TGTGCCAGCGGAGGGGGGGGATGGGAGACCCAGTACTTC.

In its sample, this clonotype was seen many times. The V gene is TRBV7-2, the J gene TRBJ2-3; D unclear. This CDR3 spans 14 amino acids. Germline values: CDR1 SGHTA, CDR2 FQGNSA. V lost 3 bases to trimming and J lost 2 bases, with 9 bases between them. CDR3 sequence reads: CASSLVRDTDTQYF. Written as DNA, the CDR3 is TGTGCCAGCAGCTTGGTCAGAGACACAGATACGCAGTATTTT.

There are many counts of this clonotype. DNA of the CDR3: TGCGCCAGCAGCTGGACAGGGGGCCGGGGTGGTGAGCAGTACTTC. Translation: CASSWTGGRGGEQYF. The rearrangement uses TRBV5-1 and TRBJ2-7; 11 bases map to TRBD1. V shed 3 bases and J 7 bases; nucleotides not matched to a gene: 9. The CDR3 extends over 15 amino acids. Germline V gene lookup returns CDR1 SGHRS and CDR2 YFSETQ.

The V call is TRBV20-1, the J call TRBJ2-7; D is possibly TRBD2 (6 bases). Trimming cost V 0 bases and J 4 bases, with 25 bases left between them. Looked up from germline, CDR1 is DFQATT and CDR2 is SNEGSKA (reference sequence). The CDR3 totals 18 residues. CDR3 in amino acids: CSARDPRPGTLFPYEQYF. The DNA for the CDR3 is TGCAGTGCTAGAGATCCCCGCCCTGGGACTCTCTTTCCATACGAGCAGTACTTC.

This clonotype was detected ten times or more. V is TRBV28 and J is TRBJ1-4; TRBD1 agrees at 7 bases. The V and J ends lost 4 bases and 5 bases, in that order; junction bases with no gene match: 10. This CDR3 is built from 16 residues. The germline CDR1 and CDR2 sequences are MDHEN and SYDVKM. The CDR3 nucleotides are TGTGCCAGCAGTTCGTCTTCCGGGACAGTGAATGAAAAACTGTTTTTT. Encoded protein: CASSSSSGTVNEKLFF.

This clonotype is labeled as medium-sized. The DNA for the CDR3 is TGCAGTGCTAGCGGAGAAAGCTACGAGCAGTACTTC. Protein product: CSASGESYEQYF. The chain links TRBV20-1 to TRBJ2-7, with D unclear. Trimming stripped 3 bases from V and 3 bases from J, with 9 bases between. CDR3 length: 12 residues. Germline V lookup: CDR1 DFQATT, CDR2 SNEGSKA (reference sequence).

This clonotype was seen at least ten times. V and J are TRBV3-1 and TRBJ1-1, with TRBD1 as a possible D gene (5 bases). V lost 0 bases and J 6 bases, leaving 8 bases between the germline ends. CDR3 length: 13 residues. The germline V gene encodes CDR1 LGHDT and CDR2 YNNKEL (reference sequence). The DNA of the CDR3 is TGTGCCAGCAGCCAAGACGGGGGATCTGAAGCTTTCTTT. Its protein is CASSQDGGSEAFF.

This clonotype occurred many times. The genes are TRBV6-1 and TRBJ2-1; D may be TRBD2 (5 bases). The CDR3 length is 13 residues. Germline V gives CDR1 MNHNS, CDR2 SASEGT. Trimming removed 6 bases at V and 7 bases at J, with 13 bases between. CDR3 nucleotide sequence: TGTGCCAGCAGAGGGTTATCGGGAAATGAGCAGTTCTTC. Translating gives CASRGLSGNEQFF.

The chain uses TRBV20-1 and TRBJ2-7; 13 bases line up with TRBD2. Per the germline V gene, CDR1 is DFQATT and CDR2 is SNEGSKA (reference sequence). This CDR3 has 17 residues. V shed 0 bases and J 7 bases; nucleotides not matched to a gene: 12. CDR3 residues: CSARDSGRLAGGKEQYF. The CDR3 nucleotides read TGCAGTGCTAGAGATTCTGGGCGACTAGCGGGAGGAAAAGAGCAGTACTTC.

This clonotype was seen repeatedly, ten times or more. V and J are TRBV4-1 and TRBJ2-3, with 8 bases lining up with TRBD1. The germline CDR1 and CDR2 sequences are MGHRA and YSYEKL. This CDR3 has 16 amino acids. After removal of 4 bases from V and 6 bases from J, the junction contained 12 bases not matched to a gene. CDR3 sequence (DNA): TGCGCCAGCAGCCCAGCAAGGTCCGGGGACAGGGATACGCAGTATTTT. It is translated as CASSPARSGDRDTQYF.

This clonotype has ten or more counts. The chain uses TRBV5-1 and TRBJ2-1; the D gene is possibly TRBD2 (5 bases). Per the germline V gene, CDR1 is SGHRS and CDR2 is YFSETQ. The V end was cut by 0 bases, the J end by 2 bases, with 6 bases between. The CDR3 spans 14 residues. CDR3 nucleotides: TGCGCCAGCAGCTTGGCCGGGGCCTACAATGAGCAGTTCTTC. Protein sequence: CASSLAGAYNEQFF.

This clonotype was seen ten or more times. The CDR3 protein is CASSPHPGQGSFF. CDR3 nucleotides: TGTGCCAGCAGCCCTCACCCGGGACAGGGGAGTTTCTTC. The chain has TRBV7-3 and TRBJ2-1; 10 nucleotides line up with TRBD1. CDR3 length: 13 residues. CDR1 is SGHTA and CDR2 is FQGTGA in the germline V gene. After removal of 5 bases from V and 16 bases from J, the junction contained 11 bases not matched to a gene.

This clonotype was picked up many times. The chain is built from TRBV12-3 or TRBV12-4 and TRBJ1-2; tentative D call: TRBD1 (5 bases). This CDR3 region has 11 residues. V lost 6 bases, J lost 5 bases, and 7 bases lay in between. The CDR3 loop reads CASSPGYGYTF. In DNA, the CDR3 is TGTGCCAGCAGCCCAGGGTATGGCTACACCTTC.

This clonotype was recorded at least ten times. The chain joins TRBV7-2 to TRBJ1-1; no reliable D call. Trimming pared 4 bases from V and 0 bases from J, leaving 6 bases between. Germline CDR1 SGHTA, CDR2 FQGNSA. The CDR3 consists of 13 residues. The CDR3 DNA sequence: TGTGCCAGCAGCTACTCGCTGAACACTGAAGCTTTCTTT. Its translation is CASSYSLNTEAFF.

The sample holds many counts of this clonotype. This chain links TRBV7-2 with TRBJ2-3; no clear D. Trimming removed 2 bases from V and 2 bases from J, with 11 bases in between. The CDR3 covers 15 residues. Germline values: CDR1 SGHTA, CDR2 FQGNSA. Here the CDR3 reads CASSLSGGATDTQYF. The CDR3, as DNA: TGTGCCAGCAGCTTATCGGGCGGAGCCACAGATACGCAGTATTTT.

In the case of this clonotype: The junction and the germline gene differ at one end; a read error may be behind it. The rearrangement joins TRBV7-2 to TRBJ2-3; either TRBD1 or TRBD2 may supply D (7 bases each). Germline CDR1 SGHTA, CDR2 FQGNSA. The CDR3 loop spans 15 amino acids. The CDR3 DNA is TGTGCCAGCAGCTTAGCTACCGGGACAGCCGTCAGGGGGGGTTTT. Translation: CASSLATGTAVRGGF.

This clonotype was seen at least ten times. The chain has TRBV6-2 or TRBV6-3 and TRBJ1-3, with D hard to call. V lost 2 bases, J lost 0 bases, and 14 bases lay in between. The CDR3 length is 17 residues. Germline CDR1 and CDR2: MNHEY and SVGEGT. CDR3 protein: CASSYGGMIGSGNTIYF. The CDR3 DNA is TGTGCCAGCAGTTACGGCGGGATGATCGGCTCTGGAAACACCATATATTTT.

There are many counts of this clonotype. The CDR3 DNA reads as TGCGCCAGCAGTCGAGCCTGGGGTCCCCCTGAAGCTTTCTTT. Translation gives CASSRAWGPPEAFF. The V gene is TRBV23-1, the J gene TRBJ1-1; D unclear. TRBV23-1 is designated an ORF whose function remains uncertain. V was shortened by 4 bases and J by 6 bases, with 15 bases between the two germline ends. The CDR3 is 14 residues long.

This clonotype came up many times. V usage is TRBV7-8 and J usage is TRBJ1-4; 7 bases map to TRBD1. The CDR3 totals 13 residues. V was pared by 6 bases and J by 10 bases, with 8 bases of the junction left unmatched. Germline V gene data show CDR1 as SGHVS and CDR2 as FQNEAQ. CDR3 sequence (DNA): TGTGCCAGCAGTAGAGGGGCAGGGGGAAAACTGTTTTTT. Translated: CASSRGAGGKLFF. Full variable domain (rest looked up from reference TRBV7-8 and TRBJ1-4): GAGVSQSPRYKVAKRGQDVALRCDPISGHVSLFWYQQALGQGPEFLTYFQNEAQLDKSGLPSDRFFAERPEGSVSTLKIQRTQQEDSAVYLCASSRGAGGKLFFGSGTQLSVL.